This T cell receptor (beta chain) is from a study of radiation and T cells in renal cell carcinoma. Study in general: Nephrectomy followed 15 Gy stereotactic body radiation by 4 weeks. Study-wide results and limits: From baseline, blood top tumor clonotypes peaked at 2 weeks post-radiation.

Time point described: baseline pretreatment blood. Noted treatment: 15 Gy SBRT to primary tumor, nephrectomy 4 weeks later. Serial blood draws occurred at baseline and 2 and 4 weeks post-SBRT. This table comes from immunoSEQ multiplex PCR, and its TCRdb copy is limited to in-frame clones, with some not included. The sample yields 90,000 to 100,000 clones, about 88% seen once. In regard to this clone: Its antigen is undetermined.

Germline V CDR1 and CDR2: MNHNY, SVGAGI (reference sequence). The CDR3 runs 15 residues. V lost 6 bases and J 3 bases, leaving 15 bases between the germline ends. The rearrangement links TRBV6-6 to TRBJ2-1; D is unresolved. The material was blood, obtained from a patient whose treatment included radiotherapy and nephrectomy. The receptor's source is a man in his fifties or sixties with renal cell carcinoma. The CDR3 reads CASSSDQSNYNEQFF. The CDR3 coding sequence is TGTGCCAGCAGCTCAGACCAGAGCAACTACAATGAGCAGTTCTTC.